The clone carrying this TCR beta chain was detected only a few times. Its specificity is not known. The data are from a study of identical twins. This CDR3 region has 17 residues. Between the trimmed V and J ends, which lost 1 base and 2 bases, there was a span of 15 bases. Germline CDR1 reads MNHEY; CDR2 reads SMNVEV (reference sequence). Broader study findings: A lower insertion count was a feature of abundant cord blood beta clonotypes, with no such feature in memory repertoires. These conclusions were based on statistical analysis (cross-sectional, not following the same donors). Out-of-frame alpha sequences shared by twins were enriched for low generation probability.

Using its own MiXCR run on the 5' RACE reads, TCRdb lists one record per CDR3 protein. The sample includes hundreds of thousands of distinct CDR3 sequences, about 7.6% of them seen just once. These data are also associated with another study on yellow fever vaccine responses in identical twins.

The genes are TRBV27 and TRBJ1-5; perhaps TRBD1 as D (5 bases). Sequenced sample: PBMCs. This TCR came from a woman in her late teens or twenties in good health. In DNA, the CDR3 is TGTGCCAGCAGTTTATATTTGCCGGGGCTCGGCAATCAGCCCCAGCATTTT. Translated: CASSLYLPGLGNQPQHF.